Included here is one TCR beta chain sequence, with context. Here immunoSEQ multiplex PCR was the method, and the copy in TCRdb shows in-frame clones only, minus some. Here the sample spans 15,000 to 20,000 clones, roughly four fifths being singletons. This sample is part of a study of graft-versus-host responses after intestinal transplantation. Lymphocytes from graft epithelium and lamina propria were isolated. The germline CDR1 and CDR2 sequences are SGDLS and YYNGEE. This CDR3 contains 13 residues. Trimming took off 3 bases at V and 2 bases at J, with 5 bases between the two ends. The sequence was collected from a human patient who received an intestinal transplant, so some T cells may come from the graft donor. The V call is TRBV9, the J call TRBJ2-2; D is unclear. Sequenced material: ileum tissue, taken about 80 weeks after intestinal transplantation. DNA of the CDR3: TGTGCCAGCAGCGGGGAAAACACCGGGGAGCTGTTTTTT. Its translation is CASSGENTGELFF.